This T cell receptor beta chain appears in the sequencing data of a study of blood T cell repertoires in COVID-19. About the study: The United States, Italy and Spain were the sources of the acute and convalescent COVID-19 samples.

This clone has just one count. Per the original data handling: Quantification of nucleated cells was approximated via reference gene primer amplification. Sequencing used immunoSEQ multiplex PCR; TCRdb keeps in-frame clones, though not all of them. For V, J and clone size, that table is used; D and trimming come from the DNA. The profile shows about 250,000 clones, around nine tenths of them singletons. Germline V gene lookup returns CDR1 MNHEY and CDR2 SVGEGT. The CDR3 extends over 14 amino acids. V lost 4 bases to trimming and J lost 4 bases, with 8 bases between them. The chain links TRBV6-2 or TRBV6-3 to TRBJ1-6; maybe TRBD1 (5 bases). This receptor was obtained from a woman between 40 and 50 years old who had recovered from COVID-19. The sample comprised peripheral blood. The chain's CDR3 is CASSSTGYNSPLHF. CDR3 bases: TGTGCCAGCAGTTCAACAGGATATAATTCACCCCTCCACTTT.